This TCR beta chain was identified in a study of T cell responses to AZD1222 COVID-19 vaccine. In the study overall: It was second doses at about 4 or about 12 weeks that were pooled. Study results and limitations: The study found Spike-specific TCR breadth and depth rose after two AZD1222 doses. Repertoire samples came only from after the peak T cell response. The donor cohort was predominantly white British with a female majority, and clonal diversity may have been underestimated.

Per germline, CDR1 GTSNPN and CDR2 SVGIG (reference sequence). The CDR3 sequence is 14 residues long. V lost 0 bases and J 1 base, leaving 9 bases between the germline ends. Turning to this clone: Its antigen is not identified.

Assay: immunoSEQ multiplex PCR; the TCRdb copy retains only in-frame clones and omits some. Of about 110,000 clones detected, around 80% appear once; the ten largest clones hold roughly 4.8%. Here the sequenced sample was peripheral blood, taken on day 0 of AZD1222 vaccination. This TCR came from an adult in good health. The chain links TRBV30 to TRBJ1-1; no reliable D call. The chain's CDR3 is CAWSVLARNTEAFF. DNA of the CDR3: TGTGCCTGGAGTGTACTGGCACGGAACACTGAAGCTTTCTTT.